The 20 T cell receptor beta chains reported below all come from one sample, sequenced in a study of T cells in localized non-small cell lung cancer. Using immunoSEQ multiplex PCR, the repertoire was profiled, and TCRdb retains in-frame clones only, with some absent. The sample lists more than 2,000 clones; 30% to 40% were seen once. Specimen: lung tumor tissue, collected before any cancer treatment. These receptors all come from a man aged 40-75 years with stage I lung adenocarcinoma.

With regard to this clone: Compared with germline, one end of the junction differs, possibly owing to a read error. The chain has TRBV19 and TRBJ1-1; 7 bases match TRBD1. The CDR3 runs to 15 residues. The germline CDR1 and CDR2 sequences are LNHDA and SQIVND (reference sequence). CDR3 in amino acids: CASRIDRAVNTEAFF. In nucleotides, the CDR3 is TGTGCCAGTAGGATAGACAGGGCGGTTAACACTGAAGCTTTCTTT.

The chain has TRBV7-6 and TRBJ2-3; the D gene could be TRBD1 or TRBD2 (6 bases each). Germline values: CDR1 SGHVS, CDR2 FNYEAQ. Trimming took 2 bases from V and 5 from J, leaving 11 bases between them. The CDR3 runs to 14 residues. CDR3 loop: CASSLWGAGDTQYF. In nucleotides, the CDR3 is TGTGCCAGCAGCTTATGGGGGGCGGGAGATACGCAGTATTTT.

V is TRBV11-3 and J is TRBJ1-1; D unresolved. The V end was cut by 3 bases, the J end by 1 base, with 9 bases between. The length of the CDR3 is 14 residues. Germline V gene sequence: CDR1 SGHNT, CDR2 YENEEA. The CDR3 region is CASSLTGGNTEAFF. The DNA for the CDR3 is TGTGCCAGCAGCTTGACGGGCGGGAACACTGAAGCTTTCTTT. Drawing the rest from reference TRBV11-3 and TRBJ1-1, the complete variable domain is EAGVVQSPRYKIIEKKQPVAFWCNPISGHNTLYWYLQNLGQGPELLIRYENEEAVDDSQLPKDRFSAERLKGVDSTLKIQPAELGDSAVYLCASSLTGGNTEAFFGQGTRLTVV.

This clone is classed as large. J is TRBJ1-5 and V is TRBV1. TRBV1 is a documented pseudogene. The CDR3 is made up of 15 amino acids. This CDR3 reads CTSSREPGKNQPQHF. The CDR3 coding sequence is TGCACCAGCAGTCGGGAGCCAGGCAAAAATCAGCCCCAGCATTTT.

Judged by abundance, this clone is medium-sized. V and J are TRBV7-2 and TRBJ1-4; D remains ambiguous. This CDR3 comprises 13 residues. Trimming stripped 8 bases from V and 8 bases from J, with 15 bases between. Germline CDR1 is SGHTA and CDR2 is FQGNSA. CDR3 loop: CASGRTGGEKLFF. DNA of the CDR3: TGTGCCAGCGGCCGGACGGGAGGGGAAAAACTGTTTTTT.

A single count supports this clone. The J gene is TRBJ2-5, the V gene TRBV18; 8 nucleotides match TRBD2. The J segment lost 1 base and the V segment lost 2 bases, leaving 3 bases of the junction unmatched. The V gene's germline CDR1 is KGHSH and CDR2 LQKENI. The CDR3 extends over 15 amino acids. CDR3 coding DNA: TGTGCCAGCTCACCAACCGGGGGGGCCCAAGAGACCCAGTACTTC. It is translated as CASSPTGGAQETQYF.

The rearrangement uses TRBV29-1 and TRBJ2-3; 8 nucleotides agree with TRBD2. Germline CDR1 reads SQVTM; CDR2 reads ANQGSEA. The CDR3 length is 15 residues. The ends lost 6 bases at V and 1 base at J; junction bases unmatched: 9. This CDR3 is CSVRPISGGTDTQYF. Here the CDR3 DNA reads TGCAGCGTCCGACCCATTAGCGGGGGCACAGATACGCAGTATTTT.

This sequence joins TRBV18 and TRBJ1-2; 11 bases fit TRBD1. The V gene end was trimmed by 3 bases and the J gene end by 4 bases; junction bases not matched to a gene: 1. CDR1 is KGHSH, CDR2 LQKENI, per germline. There are 14 residues in the CDR3. The chain's CDR3 is CASSPGTGGYGYTF. CDR3 in DNA: TGTGCCAGCTCACCCGGGACAGGGGGCTATGGCTACACCTTC.

Points on this clone: The junction and the germline gene differ at one end; a read error may be behind it. This chain links TRBV19 with TRBJ2-7; D assignment may be TRBD1 or TRBD2 (6 bases each). The CDR3 extends over 14 amino acids. Germline V gene sequence: CDR1 LNHDA, CDR2 SQIVND (reference sequence). CDR3 nucleotides: TGTGCCAGTAGGCTAGGGGGGATGAACTCCGAGCAGTACTTT. Protein product: CASRLGGMNSEQYF.

This chain uses TRBV19 with TRBJ2-5; D unclear. V was trimmed by 4 bases and J by 5 bases, leaving 14 bases between them. The CDR3 is made up of 14 amino acids. Germline V gene sequence: CDR1 LNHDA, CDR2 SQIVND (reference sequence). The CDR3 bases are TGTGCCAGTAGTACTCAGACACTCCAGGAGACCCAGTACTTC. Protein product: CASSTQTLQETQYF.

This clone showed up just a few times. This chain connects TRBV9 to TRBJ2-4; D gene uncertain. There are 14 residues in the CDR3. Germline loops: CDR1 SGDLS, CDR2 YYNGEE. Trimming took 4 bases from V and 5 from J, leaving 13 bases between them. CDR3 loop: CASSLPPPQNIQYF. As DNA, the CDR3 is TGTGCCAGCAGCTTACCCCCCCCACAAAACATTCAGTACTTC.

This chain joins TRBV18 and TRBJ2-2; no firm D call. This CDR3 contains 12 residues. V was pared by 3 bases and J by 6 bases, with 5 bases between. The germline gives CDR1 KGHSH, CDR2 LQKENI. CDR3 DNA: TGTGCCAGCTCACCTAGTTCCGGGGAGCTGTTTTTT. Residues: CASSPSSGELFF.

This clone occurred a few times. V usage is TRBV7-5 and J usage is TRBJ2-3; TRBD2 is the table's D call and was not checked against the DNA. TRBV7-5 is deemed a pseudogene. The CDR3 is 16 residues long. This chain's CDR3 is CASSRTSGRNTDTQYF. The CDR3 DNA reads TGTGCCAGCAGCCGGACTAGCGGGAGAAATACAGATACGCAGTATTTT.

Worth noting for this clone: At one of its ends the junction is not consistent with the germline gene, which may arise from a read error. J is TRBJ1-6 and V is TRBV19; possibly TRBD1 for D (6 bases). The germline V gene encodes CDR1 LNHDA and CDR2 SQIVND (reference sequence). The CDR3 loop spans 13 amino acids. The CDR3: CASRTRTALSPDF. CDR3 sequence (DNA): TGTGCCAGTAGGACTCGGACAGCCTTGAGTCCAGACTTT.

This clone came up a few times. This rearrangement joins TRBV6-8 to TRBJ2-1, with 9 bases aligning to TRBD1. Germline-derived CDR1 and CDR2 are MNHGY and SAAAGT. The trim removed 5 bases at V and 4 bases at J, leaving 9 bases unmatched. This CDR3 spans 16 amino acids. CDR3 protein: CASSDAGTGRYNEQFF. The CDR3 region has the DNA TGTGCCAGCAGTGACGCCGGGACAGGGAGATACAATGAGCAGTTCTTC.

This chain connects TRBV7-4 to TRBJ2-7, with 14 bases aligning to TRBD2. J gave up 1 base and V 5 bases, and 7 bases lay outside the gene matches. The CDR3 has 17 amino acids. Germline lookup yields CDR1 SGHVT and CDR2 SQSDAQ. CDR3 residues: CASSRGLAGGWSYEQYF. The CDR3 region has the DNA TGTGCCAGCAGCCGCGGACTAGCGGGAGGTTGGTCCTACGAGCAGTACTTC.

The chain employs TRBV11-3 and TRBJ2-1, with 10 bases identical to TRBD2. Germline lookup yields CDR1 SGHNT and CDR2 YENEEA. The J segment lost 0 bases and the V segment lost 8 bases, leaving 4 bases of the junction unmatched. CDR3 length: 15 amino acids. The CDR3 loop is CASGGLANSYNEQFF. CDR3 nucleotides: TGTGCCAGCGGGGGACTAGCGAACTCCTACAATGAGCAGTTCTTC. The entire variable domain, with the rest obtained from reference TRBV11-3 and TRBJ2-1, is as follows: EAGVVQSPRYKIIEKKQPVAFWCNPISGHNTLYWYLQNLGQGPELLIRYENEEAVDDSQLPKDRFSAERLKGVDSTLKIQPAELGDSAVYLCASGGLANSYNEQFFGPGTRLTVL.

V is TRBV9 and J is TRBJ2-7; 7 bases fit TRBD2. Germline assignment: CDR1 SGDLS and CDR2 YYNGEE. The CDR3 length is 15 residues. Trimming cost V 5 bases and J 3 bases; bases outside gene matches: 11. CDR3 sequence (DNA): TGTGCCAGCAGGAGGGGATCTAGCGGAGTCTACGAGCAGTACTTC. As protein: CASRRGSSGVYEQYF. The variable domain in full, with the rest retrieved from reference TRBV9 and TRBJ2-7, is DSGVTQTPKHLITATGQRVTLRCSPRSGDLSVYWYQQSLDQGLQFLIQYYNGEERAKGNILERFSAQQFPDLHSELNLSSLELGDSALYFCASRRGSSGVYEQYFGPGTRLTVT.

The rearrangement links TRBV28 to TRBJ2-5; D could derive from TRBD1 or TRBD2 (5 bases each). Trimming shortened V by 2 bases and J by 2 bases, and 15 bases separated the two germline ends. The CDR3 has 16 residues. CDR1 and CDR2 (germline): MDHEN, SYDVKM. For the CDR3, the DNA is TGTGCCAGCAGTTTAGTGTTTCGAGGGGATCAAGAGACCCAGTACTTC. It is translated as CASSLVFRGDQETQYF.

Notes on this clone: The junction shows a germline mismatch at one end, possibly a read error. The chain combines TRBV19 with TRBJ1-1, with no clear D. This CDR3 is built from 16 residues. Germline V gives CDR1 LNHDA, CDR2 SQIVND (reference sequence). This chain's CDR3 is CANSDWRGRNRLEAFF. The CDR3 DNA reads TGTGCCAATAGTGATTGGCGCGGCAGGAACCGTCTCGAAGCTTTCTTT. Variable domain in full (rest from reference TRBV19 and TRBJ1-1): DGGITQSPKYLFRKEGQNVTLSCEQNLNHDAMYWYRQDPGQGLRLIYYSQIVNDFQKGDIAEGYSVSREKKESFPLTVTSAQKNPTAFYLCANSDWRGRNRLEAFFGQGTRLTVV.